This T cell receptor (beta chain) was recovered during a study of T-cell reconstitution after alpha-beta-depleted transplantation in children. The CDR3 is made up of 15 amino acids. After removal of 5 bases from V and 2 bases from J, the junction contained 5 bases not matched to a gene. Germline V gene sequence: CDR1 SQVTM, CDR2 ANQGSEA. This clonotype was observed at least ten times. Researchers prepared the TCRbeta library using unique molecular identifiers, the study reports. Each CDR3 protein is one row after TCRdb ran MiXCR on the PCR reads. The data contain roughly 610,000 distinct CDR3 sequences, about 10% of them singletons.

This sequence joins TRBV29-1 and TRBJ2-3; 12 bases map to TRBD2. Sequenced here: PBMCs from the stem cell graft donor, sampled from the stem cell graft. This clonotype originated in a human donor who donated a stem cell graft to a child with acute myeloid leukemia. The CDR3 loop reads CSVSGTSGPTDTQYF. The CDR3 nucleotides are TGCAGCGTTTCCGGGACTAGCGGGCCCACAGATACGCAGTATTTT.